This TCR beta chain emerged from a study of OX40 agonist ivuxolimab in advanced cancers. The wider study: Ivuxolimab, an agonistic anti-OX40 (CD134) antibody, was given to patients.

Data came from immunoSEQ multiplex PCR; TCRdb stores just in-frame clones and leaves some out. The sample holds 70,000 or so clones; around 89% are singletons and the top ten take more than 0.8%. CDR1 SGHAT and CDR2 FQNNGV come from the germline V gene. Trimming left V 0 bases short and J 5 bases short, with 13 bases between. This CDR3 has 15 amino acids. Study findings and constraints: The study did not work out the antigen specificity of the expanded peripheral T cells.

This clone was picked up one time. Its antigen remains unidentified. The sequencing used CD4+ or CD8+ T cells sorted from blood, collected in a trial of the OX40 agonist ivuxolimab. The V and J genes are TRBV11-2 and TRBJ2-5; no reliable D call. The origin of this receptor is an adult with an advanced solid tumor such as melanoma, head and neck, liver or kidney cancer. CDR3 loop: CASSLDGVRTETQYF. The CDR3, as DNA: TGTGCCAGCAGCTTAGATGGAGTCCGAACCGAGACCCAGTACTTC.